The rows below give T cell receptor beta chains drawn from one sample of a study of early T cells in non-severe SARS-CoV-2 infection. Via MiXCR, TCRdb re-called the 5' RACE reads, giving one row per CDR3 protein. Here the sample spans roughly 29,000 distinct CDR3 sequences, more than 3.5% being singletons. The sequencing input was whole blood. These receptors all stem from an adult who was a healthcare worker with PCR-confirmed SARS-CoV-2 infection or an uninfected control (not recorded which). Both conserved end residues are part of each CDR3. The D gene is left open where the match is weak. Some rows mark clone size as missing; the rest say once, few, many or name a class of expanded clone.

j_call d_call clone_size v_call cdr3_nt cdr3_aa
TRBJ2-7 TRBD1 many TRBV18 TGTGCCAGCTCACTCAGGGGGCCCTCCTACGAGCAGTACTTC CASSLRGPSYEQYF
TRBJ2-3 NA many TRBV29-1 TGCAGCGCTAGCCGTCTCGGCACAGATACGCAGTATTTT CSASRLGTDTQYF
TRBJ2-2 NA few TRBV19 TGTGCCACCGACCGGGGGCCCACCGGGGAGCTGTTTTTT CATDRGPTGELFF
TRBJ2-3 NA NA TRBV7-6 TGTGCCAGCAGCCCAGGGACAACCTCCACAGATACGCAGTATTTT CASSPGTTSTDTQYF
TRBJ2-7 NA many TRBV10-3 TGTGCCACTGGGGACCCAGGCTACGAGCAGTACTTC CATGDPGYEQYF
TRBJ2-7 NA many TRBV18 TGTGCCAGCTCACCACCGAACGGGGGCTACGAGCAGTACTTC CASSPPNGGYEQYF
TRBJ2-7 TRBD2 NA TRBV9 TGTGCCAGCAGCGTGACGGGGATAGCGGGGCCCTACGAGCAGTACTTC CASSVTGIAGPYEQYF
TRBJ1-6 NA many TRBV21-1 TGTGCCAGCACGCTCGAGGTGATCAATTCACCCCTCCACTTT CASTLEVINSPLHF
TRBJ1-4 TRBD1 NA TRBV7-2 TGTGCCAGCAGCCCTACAGGGGCAGCTGATGAAAAACTGTTTTTT CASSPTGAADEKLFF
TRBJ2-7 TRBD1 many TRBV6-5 TGTGCCAGCAGCCCCCTGGACAGGGGGAATACCTACGAGCAGTACTTC CASSPLDRGNTYEQYF
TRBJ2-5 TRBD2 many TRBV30 TGTGCCTGGAGCAGGCGGGGGAAGATTGAGACCCAGTACTTC CAWSRRGKIETQYF
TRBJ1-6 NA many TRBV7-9 TGTGCCAGCAGCCGACAGAACGATAATTCACCCCTCCACTTT CASSRQNDNSPLHF
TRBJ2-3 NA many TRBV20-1 TGCAGTGCTAGAGATTTTGGTAGCGGATCAGATACGCAGTATTTT CSARDFGSGSDTQYF
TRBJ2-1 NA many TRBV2 TGTGCCAGCAGTCAGGGGGGATATCGCGAGTTCTTC CASSQGGYREFF
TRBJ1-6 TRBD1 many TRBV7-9 TGTGCCAGCAGCGCACCGGGACAGGGGTATTCACCCCTCCACTTT CASSAPGQGYSPLHF
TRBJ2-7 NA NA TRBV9 TGTGCCAGCAGCCCCCATAACCACGAGCAGTACTTC CASSPHNHEQYF
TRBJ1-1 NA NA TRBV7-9 TGTGCCAGCAGCTACCAATCTGAAGCTTTCTTT CASSYQSEAFF
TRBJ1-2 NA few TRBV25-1 TGTGCCAGCAGTGCTGGGGGTTCGGTCTACACCTTC CASSAGGSVYTF
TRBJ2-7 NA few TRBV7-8 TGTGCCAGCAGCCGGGGGACATTCTCCTACGAGCAGTACTTC CASSRGTFSYEQYF
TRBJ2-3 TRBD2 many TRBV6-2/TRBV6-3 TGTGCCAGCAGACGGGGGGGCACAGATACGCAGTATTTT CASRRGGTDTQYF
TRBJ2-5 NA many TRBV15 TGTGCCACCAGCAGAGATGGTGGGGTAGATCAGGAGACCCAGTACTTC CATSRDGGVDQETQYF
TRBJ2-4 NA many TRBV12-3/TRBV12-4 TGTGCCAGCAGTGGAGAGTTAGCCAAAAACATTCAGTACTTC CASSGELAKNIQYF
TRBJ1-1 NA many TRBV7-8 TGTGCCACGAAGCGGGGGAGGAACACTGAAGCTTTCTTT CATKRGRNTEAFF
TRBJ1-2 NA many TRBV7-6 TGTGCCAGCAGCTCCGGACCTAACTATGGCTACACCTTC CASSSGPNYGYTF
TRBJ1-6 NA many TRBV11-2 TGTGCCAGCAGCTTAGCCCCAGGGGCGGGTTCACCCCTCCACTTT CASSLAPGAGSPLHF
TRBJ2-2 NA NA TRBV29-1 TGCAGCGTACGGACCGGGGAGCTGTTTTTT CSVRTGELFF
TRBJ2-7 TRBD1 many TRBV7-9 TGTGCCAGCAGCTTAGGGGACAGGGGCTACGAGCAGTACTTC CASSLGDRGYEQYF
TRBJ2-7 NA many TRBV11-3 TGTGCCAGCAGCTTAGATAGCACGGGGGGCAACGAGCAGTACTTC CASSLDSTGGNEQYF
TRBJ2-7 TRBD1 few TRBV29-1 TGCAGCGTTGAGACAGGGGGCCACGAGCAGTACTTC CSVETGGHEQYF
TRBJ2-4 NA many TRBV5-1 TGCGCCAGCAGCTTGGAAGGGGTAAACGGGTACTTC CASSLEGVNGYF
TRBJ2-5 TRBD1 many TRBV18 TGTGCCAGCTCACCCGGACAGGGTGGAGAGACCCAGTACTTC CASSPGQGGETQYF
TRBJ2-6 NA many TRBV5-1 TGCGCCAGCAGCTTAACAGGGTCTGGGGCCAACGTCCTGACTTTC CASSLTGSGANVLTF
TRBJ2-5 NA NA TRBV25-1 TGTGCCAGCAGTGATAGGACTCTACAAGAGACCCAGTACTTC CASSDRTLQETQYF
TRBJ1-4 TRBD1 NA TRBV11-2 TGTGCCAGCAGCTTTCACGGACAGGGTGTGGAAAAACTGTTTTTT CASSFHGQGVEKLFF
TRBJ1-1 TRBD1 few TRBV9 TGTGCCAGCAGCGTAGATGCAGGGGGACCGAACACTGAAGCTTTCTTT CASSVDAGGPNTEAFF
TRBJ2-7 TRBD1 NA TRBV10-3 TGTGCCATCGGGACAGCGAGCTCCTACGAGCAGTACTTC CAIGTASSYEQYF
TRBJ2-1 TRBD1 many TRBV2 TGTGCCAGCAGACGGACAGGACCAAAGGGGGAGTTCTTC CASRRTGPKGEFF
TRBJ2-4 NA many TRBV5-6 TGTGCCAGCAGCTTGGGGTTAAACATTCAGTACTTC CASSLGLNIQYF
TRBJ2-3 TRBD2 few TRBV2 TGTGCCAGCAGTGTCCTACCGGGACTAGCGCCAAGCACAGATACGCAGTATTTT CASSVLPGLAPSTDTQYF
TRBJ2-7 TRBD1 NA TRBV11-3 TGTGCCAGCAGCATCCCGGGACAGGGGGCGCATGAGCAGTACTTC CASSIPGQGAHEQYF
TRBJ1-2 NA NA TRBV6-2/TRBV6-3 TGTGCCAGCAGCAGAAACTATGGCTACCCCTTC CASSRNYGYPF
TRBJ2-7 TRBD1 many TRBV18 TGTGCCAGCTCCCTAGGGGGCTCCAACTACGAGCAGTACTTC CASSLGGSNYEQYF
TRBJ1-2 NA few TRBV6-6 TGTGCCAGCAGCAAATCCGCAGGGACCCTTAACTATGGCTACACCTTC CASSKSAGTLNYGYTF
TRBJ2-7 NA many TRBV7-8 TGTGCCAGCAGCTTAAGGGCGAGGGTGGACGAGCAGTACTTC CASSLRARVDEQYF
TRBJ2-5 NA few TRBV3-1 TGTGCCAGCAGCCTGGGACTCCGGGAGACCCAGTACTTC CASSLGLRETQYF
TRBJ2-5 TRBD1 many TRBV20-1 TGCAGTGCTAGAGAGGCCGGGACAGGGCTTTTCGGGAGCCAGTACTTC CSAREAGTGLFGSQYF
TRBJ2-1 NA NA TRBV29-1 TGCAGCGCTTTAGCTTCCGACAATGAGCAGTTCTTC CSALASDNEQFF